Each of the 20 T cell receptor beta chains below was sequenced from the same sample in a study of long-term antiretroviral therapy in people with HIV. Investigators performed immunoSEQ version v3.0 at survey level. Libraries were prepared by immunoSEQ multiplex PCR; TCRdb keeps only in-frame clonotypes and omits some of them. This sample has roughly 19,000 clones, with roughly 80% found just once. Sequencing was performed on unsorted PBMCs, taken 0.6 years after starting antiretroviral therapy. The source is a woman younger than 30 with HIV.

V gene TRBV28 combines with J gene TRBJ2-3, with TRBD1 identical over 9 bases. The CDR3 totals 16 residues. Looked up from germline, CDR1 is MDHEN and CDR2 is SYDVKM. V shed 4 bases, J shed 5 bases, and the junction held 10 bases outside the gene matches. The CDR3 DNA is TGTGCCAGCAGTTCCCACGGACAGGGGTCGGGAGATACGCAGTATTTT. Its protein product is CASSSHGQGSGDTQYF.

CDR3 region: CSVDRPGGYNEQFF. CDR3 sequence (DNA): TGCAGCGTTGACCGGCCAGGGGGCTACAATGAGCAGTTCTTC. V usage is TRBV29-1 and J usage is TRBJ2-1; the match to TRBD1 covers 7 bases. J lost 3 bases, V lost 3 bases, and 5 bases had no gene match. The CDR3 totals 14 residues. Per germline, CDR1 SQVTM and CDR2 ANQGSEA.

V usage is TRBV6-5 and J usage is TRBJ1-1; D gene uncertain. The CDR3 contains 14 residues. With 6 bases removed from V and 4 bases from J, the gap between germline ends came to 15 bases. The V gene's germline CDR1 is MNHEY and CDR2 SVGAGI. In DNA form, the CDR3 reads TGTGCCAGCAGCTTACTTGGCGGAGGCACTGAAGCTTTCTTT. Translating gives CASSLLGGGTEAFF.

This clone has just one count. CDR3 residues: CASSATRKGEQYF. CDR3 sequence (DNA): TGTGCCAGCAGCGCCACAAGGAAGGGCGAGCAGTACTTC. The rearrangement links TRBV11-3 to TRBJ2-7; D gene unclear. Trimming removed 5 bases from V and 6 bases from J, with 14 bases in between. Per germline, CDR1 SGHNT and CDR2 YENEEA. The CDR3 totals 13 residues.

CDR3 DNA sequence: TGCGCCAGCAGCTTGGCAGGGAACACCGGGGAGCTGTTTTTT. This translates into CASSLAGNTGELFF. V is TRBV5-1 and J is TRBJ2-2; D is uncertain. In germline, CDR1 is SGHRS, CDR2 YFSETQ. CDR3 length equals 14 residues. Trimming removed 0 bases from V and 1 base from J, with 4 bases in between.

The rearrangement links TRBV11-2 to TRBJ2-4; D may match TRBD1 or TRBD2 (5 bases each). The germline CDR1 and CDR2 sequences are SGHAT and FQNNGV. This CDR3 is 13 amino acids long. V shed 5 bases and J shed 2 bases, with 7 bases lying between them. CDR3 DNA: TGTGCCAGCAGCCCGGGACCCAAAAACATTCAGTACTTC. Amino acids: CASSPGPKNIQYF.

This clone is labeled as medium-sized (0.01 to 0.1%). This chain connects TRBV27 to TRBJ2-1; weak D call: TRBD2 (5 bases). The V gene's germline CDR1 is MNHEY and CDR2 SMNVEV (reference sequence). The V gene lost 0 bases and the J gene lost 6 bases, with 12 bases spanning the gap. CDR3 length equals 15 residues. The CDR3 loop is CASSLSRGLLNEQFF. CDR3 DNA sequence: TGTGCCAGCAGTTTATCCCGGGGTTTACTCAATGAGCAGTTCTTC.

This clone was detected once. The chain combines TRBV6-1 with TRBJ2-7; D call uncertain. Per the germline V gene, CDR1 is MNHNS and CDR2 is SASEGT. CDR3 length: 15 residues. Trimming pared 1 base from V and 0 bases from J, leaving 10 bases between. The CDR3 loop is CASSEGLDNSYEQYF. The CDR3 nucleotides read TGTGCCAGCAGTGAAGGCCTCGACAACTCCTACGAGCAGTACTTC.

This rearrangement joins TRBV7-9 to TRBJ2-1, with D unclear. The V gene's germline CDR1 is SEHNR and CDR2 FQNEAQ (reference sequence). CDR3 length equals 14 residues. V shed 1 base and J shed 7 bases, with 11 bases lying between them. Here the CDR3 DNA reads TGTGCCAGCAGCTTAGGGTATCCCGGGAATGAGCAGTTCTTC. Protein product: CASSLGYPGNEQFF.

There are a few counts of this clone. This chain joins TRBV28 and TRBJ1-5; TRBD1 might be the D (5 bases). The CDR3 is 14 amino acids. V was trimmed by 5 bases and J by 3 bases, leaving 11 bases between them. Germline V CDR1 and CDR2: MDHEN, SYDVKM. CDR3 sequence: CASSIKGFNQPQHF. The DNA of the CDR3 is TGTGCCAGCAGTATCAAGGGGTTCAATCAGCCCCAGCATTTT.

This clone has only a few counts. This sequence joins TRBV9 and TRBJ2-7; D is possibly TRBD2 (6 bases). The CDR3 has 15 amino acids. The V gene lost 2 bases and the J gene lost 4 bases, with 16 bases spanning the gap. CDR1 is SGDLS, CDR2 YYNGEE, per germline. The CDR3 loop is CASSVGGTLKYEQYF. The CDR3 DNA sequence: TGTGCCAGCAGCGTTGGAGGGACTTTAAAATACGAGCAGTACTTC.

This sequence joins TRBV6-5 and TRBJ2-3; maybe TRBD1 (6 bases). Germline lookup yields CDR1 MNHEY and CDR2 SVGAGI. The CDR3 extends over 11 amino acids. Trimming removed 4 bases at V and 10 bases at J, with 9 bases between. The CDR3 DNA sequence: TGTGCCAGCAGTTCGGGACATTCGCAGTATTTT. This translates into CASSSGHSQYF.

The chain joins TRBV29-1 to TRBJ2-7; unclear D gene. CDR1 is SQVTM, CDR2 ANQGSEA, per germline. V lost 3 bases to trimming and J lost 7 bases, with 13 bases between them. The CDR3 is 12 amino acids. CDR3 DNA sequence: TGCAGCGTTGATCCCCATCCCCGAGAGCAGTACTTC. This translates into CSVDPHPREQYF.

The chain recombines TRBV5-4 with TRBJ2-7, with D possibly TRBD1 on 6 matching bases. The CDR3 loop spans 14 amino acids. V lost 4 bases and J lost 6, with 17 bases in between. In germline, CDR1 is SGHNT, CDR2 YYREEE (reference sequence). The CDR3 loop is CASSPTGTSPEQYF. CDR3 bases: TGTGCCAGCAGCCCAACAGGGACCAGCCCCGAGCAGTACTTC.

The J gene is TRBJ1-6, the V gene TRBV7-9, with 7 nucleotides matching TRBD1. J was trimmed by 6 bases and V by 1 base; bases with no gene match: 3. The CDR3 loop spans 15 amino acids. Germline V lookup: CDR1 SEHNR, CDR2 FQNEAQ (reference sequence). The CDR3 DNA sequence: TGTGCCAGCAGCTTAGGGACAGGCCTTAATTCACCCCTCCACTTT. Encoded protein: CASSLGTGLNSPLHF.

This chain joins TRBV7-2 and TRBJ1-2; D remains unclear. V shed 3 bases and J shed 8 bases, with 13 bases lying between them. The CDR3 runs 13 residues. In germline, CDR1 is SGHTA, CDR2 FQGNSA. CDR3: CASSLNLHRGYTF. The CDR3 nucleotides read TGTGCCAGCAGCTTGAATCTCCATAGGGGCTACACCTTC.

The chain is built from TRBV5-1 and TRBJ2-1; D not certain. Trimming pared 2 bases from V and 8 bases from J, leaving 11 bases between. Germline CDR1 is SGHRS and CDR2 is YFSETQ. The CDR3 is 13 amino acids. The CDR3 DNA is TGCGCCAGCAGCTTCTCAAAGGGTTATGAGCAGTTCTTC. Protein sequence: CASSFSKGYEQFF.

The chain carries TRBV30 and TRBJ2-3, with 10 bases aligning to TRBD2. The CDR3 totals 14 residues. The V gene's germline CDR1 is GTSNPN and CDR2 SVGIG (reference sequence). After removal of 5 bases from V and 3 bases from J, the junction contained 5 bases not matched to a gene. The CDR3 bases are TGTGCCTGGGGACTAGCGGCCTGGACAGATACGCAGTATTTT. This encodes CAWGLAAWTDTQYF.

V gene TRBV7-2 combines with J gene TRBJ1-1; D uncertain. Germline V CDR1 and CDR2: SGHTA, FQGNSA. V was cut by 4 bases and J by 4 bases, with 10 bases left in between. CDR3 length equals 13 residues. For the CDR3, the DNA is TGTGCCAGCAGCTCCCCGGTGGTCACTGAAGCTTTCTTT. It encodes CASSSPVVTEAFF.

This rearrangement joins TRBV7-9 to TRBJ2-2; D call uncertain. The V end lost 0 bases, the J end lost 9 bases, and 14 bases lay between the germline ends. CDR1 SEHNR and CDR2 FQNEAQ come from the germline V gene (reference sequence). This CDR3 region has 15 residues. The CDR3 region is CASSLAPSSVWELFF. The DNA of the CDR3 is TGTGCCAGCAGCTTAGCCCCGAGCTCGGTTTGGGAGCTGTTTTTT.